These 9 T cell receptor beta chains originate from one sample sequenced in a study of sequential checkpoint blockade in melanoma. Treatment denoted: randomized to nivolumab then ipilimumab (arm A) or the reverse (arm B). Assay used: immunoSEQ multiplex PCR; TCRdb lists only in-frame clones, some missing. The data show around 12,000 clones, with 55% to 70% seen just once and 28% held by the top ten. Specimen: CD8+ T cells sorted from blood (inferred from file names), collected from a patient given nivolumab and ipilimumab in sequence. The receptors come from a human donor with melanoma.

This clone was counted between two and nine times. CDR3 nucleotide sequence: TGTGCCAGCAGCCCCCACAGGGGGGCCTACACCTTC. Translation: CASSPHRGAYTF. The rearrangement uses TRBV9 and TRBJ1-2; 8 bases agree with TRBD1. The CDR3 length is 12 residues. In germline, CDR1 is SGDLS, CDR2 YYNGEE. The trim removed 4 bases at V and 10 bases at J, leaving 6 bases unmatched.

This clone turned up a few times. This chain uses TRBV13 with TRBJ1-2; 8 bases agree with TRBD1. J was trimmed by 7 bases and V by 5 bases; bases with no gene match: 6. The CDR3 is 13 residues long. Germline V CDR1 and CDR2: PRHDT, FYEKMQ (reference sequence). DNA for the CDR3: TGTGCCAGCAGCCAGGACAGGGTGTTTGGCTACACCTTC. The encoded protein is CASSQDRVFGYTF.

Written as DNA, the CDR3 is TGTGCCTGGGGGCACAGGGATGGCTACACCTTC. It encodes CAWGHRDGYTF. The chain recombines TRBV2 with TRBJ1-2, with D perhaps TRBD1 (6 bases). V was trimmed by 11 bases and J by 6 bases, leaving 13 bases between them. The CDR3 consists of 11 residues. Germline assignment: CDR1 SNHLY and CDR2 FYNNEI.

About this clone: A single base is all that separates this from a far larger clone, so a read error is likely. This sample also contains other DNA sequences that code for the same CDR3. This chain uses TRBV5-4 with TRBJ2-7, with 10 bases matching TRBD1. The CDR3 runs 15 residues. Trimming cost V 4 bases and J 4 bases; bases outside gene matches: 8. Germline assignment: CDR1 SGHNT and CDR2 YYREEE (reference sequence). As DNA, the CDR3 is TGTGCCAGCAGCCCTGGACAGGGGGAAGGGTACGAGCAGTACTTC. Its protein product is CASSPGQGEGYEQYF.

The J gene is TRBJ1-2, the V gene TRBV6-5; TRBD1 matches 8 bases. The CDR3 contains 15 residues. The V and J ends lost 2 bases and 5 bases, in that order; junction bases with no gene match: 7. From germline, CDR1 is MNHEY and CDR2 SVGAGI. The CDR3 loop reads CASSYGTGFGYGYTF. DNA for the CDR3: TGTGCCAGCAGTTACGGGACAGGTTTTGGATATGGCTACACCTTC.

This chain joins TRBV4-2 and TRBJ2-7, with 7 bases identical to TRBD1. The CDR3 has 15 residues. In germline, CDR1 is LGHNA, CDR2 YNFKEQ. After removal of 7 bases from V and 6 bases from J, the junction contained 15 bases not matched to a gene. The DNA for the CDR3 is TGTGCCAGCAACCTCAGACAGGGTATTGGCTCCGAGCAGTACTTC. Translating it yields CASNLRQGIGSEQYF.

The chain uses TRBV4-3 and TRBJ2-1; a weak D match, TRBD2 (5 bases). The CDR3 covers 16 residues. Trimming stripped 0 bases from V and 8 bases from J, with 17 bases between. The germline V gene encodes CDR1 LGHNA and CDR2 YSLEER. The CDR3 nucleotides are TGCGCCAGCAGCCAAGATTTCGGGAAATTCTCGTATGAGCAGTTCTTC. Amino acid sequence: CASSQDFGKFSYEQFF.

V usage is TRBV6-5 and J usage is TRBJ2-7, with TRBD2 matching 8 bases. Germline CDR1 reads MNHEY; CDR2 reads SVGAGI. Unmatched junction bases numbered 6, after V lost 5 bases and J lost 0 bases. The length of the CDR3 is 15 residues. This chain's CDR3 is CASSLSGSSSYEQYF. CDR3 DNA sequence: TGTGCCAGCAGTCTCAGCGGGAGCAGCTCCTACGAGCAGTACTTC.

V is TRBV6-5 and J is TRBJ2-1, with D tentatively TRBD1 (5 bases). The germline V and J ends were trimmed by 4 bases and 10 bases, with 11 bases remaining between them. The CDR3 is 12 residues long. Looked up from germline, CDR1 is MNHEY and CDR2 is SVGAGI. As DNA, the CDR3 is TGTGCCAGCAGTTGGGGCTTCAAGGAGCAGTTCTTC. This gives the protein CASSWGFKEQFF.